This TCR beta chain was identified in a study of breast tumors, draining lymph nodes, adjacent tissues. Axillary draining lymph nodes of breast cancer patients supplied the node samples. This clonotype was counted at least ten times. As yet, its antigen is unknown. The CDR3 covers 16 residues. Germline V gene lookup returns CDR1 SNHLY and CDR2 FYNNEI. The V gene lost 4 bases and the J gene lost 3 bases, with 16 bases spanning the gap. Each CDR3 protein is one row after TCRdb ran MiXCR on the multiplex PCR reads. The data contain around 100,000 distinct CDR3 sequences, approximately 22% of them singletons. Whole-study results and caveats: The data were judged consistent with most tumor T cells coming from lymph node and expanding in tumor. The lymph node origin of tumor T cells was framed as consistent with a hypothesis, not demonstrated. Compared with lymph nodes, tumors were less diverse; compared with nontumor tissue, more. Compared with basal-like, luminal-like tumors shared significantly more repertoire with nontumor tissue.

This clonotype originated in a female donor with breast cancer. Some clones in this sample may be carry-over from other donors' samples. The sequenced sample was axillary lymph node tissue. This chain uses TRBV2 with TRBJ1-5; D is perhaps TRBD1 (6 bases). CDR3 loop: CASSGPVGGFNQPQHF. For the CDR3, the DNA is TGTGCCAGCAGTGGCCCCGTAGGGGGATTCAATCAGCCCCAGCATTTT.